This is a list of T cell receptor beta chains from one sample in a study of blood T cell repertoires in COVID-19. Generated by immunoSEQ multiplex PCR, the TCRdb table keeps only in-frame clones and is missing some. The sample lists fewer than 85,000 clones, more than 65% occurring once. Sequenced: peripheral blood. These receptors all stem from a woman over 75 with active or convalescent COVID-19. Each CDR3 is given with its conserved first and last residue. The D gene is left open where the match is weak. Size values are once, few and many counts, or a class for expanded clones, and some rows have none.

abundance: -; v_gene: TRBV23-1; d_gene: -; j_gene: TRBJ1-5; CDR3nt: TGCGCCAGCAGCCTCGGCCCGGGGGGGCATCAGCCCCAGCATTTT; CDR3aa: CASSLGPGGHQPQHF
abundance: -; v_gene: TRBV2; d_gene: -; j_gene: TRBJ1-5; CDR3nt: TGTGCCAGCAGTTTCCAGGGTAGCAATCAGCCCCAGCATTTT; CDR3aa: CASSFQGSNQPQHF
abundance: -; v_gene: TRBV10-3; d_gene: -; j_gene: TRBJ2-5; CDR3nt: TGTGCCATCAGTGAGTCGAGAGAGACCCAGTACTTC; CDR3aa: CAISESRETQYF
abundance: -; v_gene: TRBV6-5; d_gene: TRBD1; j_gene: TRBJ2-1; CDR3nt: TGTGCCAGCAGACACGGGACAGGGGCAATTGGGGAGCAGTTCTTC; CDR3aa: CASRHGTGAIGEQFF
abundance: -; v_gene: TRBV11-2; d_gene: TRBD1; j_gene: TRBJ2-7; CDR3nt: TGTGCCAGCAGCCGCGATGGGACAGTGAGCTACGAGCAGTACTTC; CDR3aa: CASSRDGTVSYEQYF
abundance: -; v_gene: TRBV6-5; d_gene: -; j_gene: TRBJ2-1; CDR3nt: TGTGCCAGCAGCGACCTCCAGGGGATTTACAATGAGCAGTTCTTC; CDR3aa: CASSDLQGIYNEQFF
abundance: -; v_gene: TRBV7-2; d_gene: -; j_gene: TRBJ2-7; CDR3nt: TGTGCCAGCAGCCCGGGAAGGTACGAGCAGTACTTC; CDR3aa: CASSPGRYEQYF
abundance: -; v_gene: TRBV29-1; d_gene: -; j_gene: TRBJ1-6; CDR3nt: TGCAGCGTTCGACAGAGCGATAATTCACCCCTCCACTTT; CDR3aa: CSVRQSDNSPLHF
abundance: once; v_gene: TRBV7-2; d_gene: -; j_gene: TRBJ1-1; CDR3nt: TGTGCCAGCAGCTTTATCTCGGGGGGCTGGACTGAAGCTTTCTTT; CDR3aa: CASSFISGGWTEAFF
abundance: -; v_gene: TRBV10-3; d_gene: -; j_gene: TRBJ1-2; CDR3nt: TGTGCCATCAGTGAAAGTATCGGCAGGATCTATGGCTACACCTTC; CDR3aa: CAISESIGRIYGYTF
abundance: few; v_gene: TRBV11-2; d_gene: -; j_gene: TRBJ2-7; CDR3nt: TGTGCCAGCAGCACCCCCTCGGGGGAGCAGTACTTC; CDR3aa: CASSTPSGEQYF
abundance: -; v_gene: TRBV18; d_gene: -; j_gene: TRBJ2-2; CDR3nt: TGTGCCAGCTCCTCCCGACAGGCGGACACCGGGGAGCTGTTTTTT; CDR3aa: CASSSRQADTGELFF
abundance: -; v_gene: TRBV30; d_gene: -; j_gene: TRBJ2-3; CDR3nt: TGTGCCTGGAGCCCTTCTCGGGATACGCAGTATTTT; CDR3aa: CAWSPSRDTQYF
abundance: -; v_gene: TRBV5-1; d_gene: TRBD1; j_gene: TRBJ1-1; CDR3nt: TGCGCCAGCAGCTTGCCGCGGGACAGGAACACTGAAGCTTTCTTT; CDR3aa: CASSLPRDRNTEAFF
abundance: -; v_gene: TRBV21-1; d_gene: -; j_gene: TRBJ2-3; CDR3nt: TGTGCCAGCAGCTTCCGGGACAGTAGTTTCAGAGATACGCAGTATTTT; CDR3aa: CASSFRDSSFRDTQYF
abundance: -; v_gene: TRBV6-1; d_gene: -; j_gene: TRBJ1-2; CDR3nt: TGTGCCAGCAGTGAATCAGGCAGGGTTTACTATGGCTACACCTTC; CDR3aa: CASSESGRVYYGYTF
abundance: -; v_gene: TRBV3-1/TRBV3-2; d_gene: TRBD2; j_gene: TRBJ2-1; CDR3nt: TGTGCCAGCAGCCAAGATAGCGGGGGGCACAATGAGCAGTTCTTC; CDR3aa: CASSQDSGGHNEQFF
abundance: few; v_gene: TRBV4-3; d_gene: -; j_gene: TRBJ1-2; CDR3nt: TGCGCCAGCAGCCACACACGTAATCGTCACCTACTAAGATATGGCTACACCTTC; CDR3aa: CASSHTRNRHLLRYGYTF
abundance: -; v_gene: TRBV6-5; d_gene: TRBD1; j_gene: TRBJ1-2; CDR3nt: TGTGCCACCAATCGGGGACAGGGCTACTATGGCTACACCTTC; CDR3aa: CATNRGQGYYGYTF
abundance: -; v_gene: TRBV11-3; d_gene: TRBD2; j_gene: TRBJ2-3; CDR3nt: TGTGCCAGCAGCCCGACTAGCGGGGGGTTCGGCACAGATACGCAGTATTTT; CDR3aa: CASSPTSGGFGTDTQYF
abundance: -; v_gene: TRBV7-8; d_gene: TRBD1; j_gene: TRBJ2-3; CDR3nt: TGTGCCAGCAGCTTCGACAGGGGATCAGATACGCAGTATTTT; CDR3aa: CASSFDRGSDTQYF
abundance: -; v_gene: TRBV18; d_gene: -; j_gene: TRBJ2-7; CDR3nt: TGTGCCAGCTCGCTAGCGAGGGGGCAAAACTCCTACGAGCAGTACTTC; CDR3aa: CASSLARGQNSYEQYF
abundance: -; v_gene: TRBV7-9; d_gene: TRBD1; j_gene: TRBJ2-2; CDR3nt: TGTGCCAGCAGTCAACGACAGGGGGAACGGGTAACCGGGGAGCTGTTTTTT; CDR3aa: CASSQRQGERVTGELFF
abundance: -; v_gene: TRBV2; d_gene: -; j_gene: TRBJ1-2; CDR3nt: TGTGCCAGCAGGGGAGGGTCGGCTAACTATGGCTACACCTTC; CDR3aa: CASRGGSANYGYTF
abundance: -; v_gene: TRBV7-7; d_gene: TRBD1; j_gene: TRBJ2-2; CDR3nt: TGTGCTAGCAGCCCCGACAGGGTTGAGAACACCGGGGAGCTGTTTTTT; CDR3aa: CASSPDRVENTGELFF
abundance: -; v_gene: TRBV7-9; d_gene: -; j_gene: TRBJ1-2; CDR3nt: TGTGCCAGCAGCTTAGCGCAGGAGGGCGGCTACACCTTC; CDR3aa: CASSLAQEGGYTF
abundance: -; v_gene: TRBV7-2; d_gene: -; j_gene: TRBJ1-3; CDR3nt: TGTGCCAGCAGCCCTCTTATAGGAAACACCATATATTTT; CDR3aa: CASSPLIGNTIYF
abundance: -; v_gene: TRBV5-1; d_gene: -; j_gene: TRBJ2-4; CDR3nt: TGCGCCAGCAGCTCGACTCCCGCCAAAAACATTCAGTACTTC; CDR3aa: CASSSTPAKNIQYF
abundance: -; v_gene: TRBV19; d_gene: -; j_gene: TRBJ1-1; CDR3nt: TGTGCCAGTACCCCCCCCGACATACACACTGAAGCTTTCTTT; CDR3aa: CASTPPDIHTEAFF
abundance: -; v_gene: TRBV7-2; d_gene: -; j_gene: TRBJ1-3; CDR3nt: TGTGCCAGCAGCTTAGGGTGGGGCAGGGCTCCTGGAAACACCATATATTTT; CDR3aa: CASSLGWGRAPGNTIYF
abundance: -; v_gene: TRBV7-9; d_gene: -; j_gene: TRBJ1-1; CDR3nt: TGTGCCAGCGCTTTATGGGGCAGTAACACTGAAGCTTTCTTT; CDR3aa: CASALWGSNTEAFF
abundance: -; v_gene: TRBV7-3; d_gene: TRBD2; j_gene: TRBJ2-1; CDR3nt: TGTGCCAGCAGCCCCCGCGGGGGGGCAGGGGATGAGCAGTTCTTC; CDR3aa: CASSPRGGAGDEQFF
abundance: -; v_gene: TRBV10-3; d_gene: -; j_gene: TRBJ1-1; CDR3nt: TGTGCCATCGGGCGGGGGCATACTGAAGCTTTCTTT; CDR3aa: CAIGRGHTEAFF
abundance: once; v_gene: TRBV7-6; d_gene: TRBD2; j_gene: TRBJ2-2; CDR3nt: TGTGCCAGCAGCTTAGAGGTTGGGCTAGCGGGGCTCGTCACCGGGGAGCTGTTTTTT; CDR3aa: CASSLEVGLAGLVTGELFF
abundance: once; v_gene: TRBV5-1; d_gene: -; j_gene: TRBJ1-4; CDR3nt: TGCGCCAGCAGCCCCCAGCGGTCAACTAATGAAAAACTGTTTTTT; CDR3aa: CASSPQRSTNEKLFF
abundance: -; v_gene: TRBV5-1; d_gene: TRBD1; j_gene: TRBJ1-2; CDR3nt: TGCGCCAGCAGCTTGGCGACAGGGGAAGGCTACACCTTC; CDR3aa: CASSLATGEGYTF
abundance: -; v_gene: TRBV2; d_gene: TRBD2; j_gene: TRBJ2-3; CDR3nt: TGTGCCAGCAGGGACTGGCGGGGGGGATACACAGATACGCAGTATTTT; CDR3aa: CASRDWRGGYTDTQYF
abundance: few; v_gene: TRBV30; d_gene: -; j_gene: TRBJ1-6; CDR3nt: TGTGCCTGGGCAACAGGGTTGGGTTCACCCCTCCACTTT; CDR3aa: CAWATGLGSPLHF
abundance: -; v_gene: TRBV5-1; d_gene: -; j_gene: TRBJ1-1; CDR3nt: TGCGCCAGCAGTCAATCAGGGGACCTCATTGAAGCTTTCTTT; CDR3aa: CASSQSGDLIEAFF
abundance: -; v_gene: TRBV7-9; d_gene: -; j_gene: TRBJ2-7; CDR3nt: TGTGCCAGCAGCCGGACAGACAACTACGAGCAGTACTTC; CDR3aa: CASSRTDNYEQYF
abundance: -; v_gene: TRBV27; d_gene: -; j_gene: TRBJ1-2; CDR3nt: TGTGCCAGCAGTTTAGGGCGGGGTTGGAACTATGGCTACACCTTC; CDR3aa: CASSLGRGWNYGYTF
abundance: -; v_gene: TRBV19; d_gene: -; j_gene: TRBJ1-2; CDR3nt: TGTGCCAGTAGTCTGTCGGACAGATATGGCTACACCTTC; CDR3aa: CASSLSDRYGYTF
abundance: few; v_gene: TRBV10-1; d_gene: TRBD1; j_gene: TRBJ1-3; CDR3nt: TGCGCCAGCAGTTCACGCAGGACAGGGGGTAGTGCTGGAAACACCATATATTTT; CDR3aa: CASSSRRTGGSAGNTIYF
abundance: -; v_gene: TRBV5-6; d_gene: -; j_gene: TRBJ1-2; CDR3nt: TGTGCCAGCAGCTTCCTCCAGGGAGGGTACACCTTC; CDR3aa: CASSFLQGGYTF
abundance: -; v_gene: TRBV6-6; d_gene: TRBD1; j_gene: TRBJ2-1; CDR3nt: TGTGCCAGCAGAGAGGGACAGTCCTACAATGAGCAGTTCTTC; CDR3aa: CASREGQSYNEQFF
abundance: -; v_gene: TRBV11-1; d_gene: -; j_gene: TRBJ2-5; CDR3nt: TGTGCCAGCAGTCGCCCGGGACTCACGAGGGAGACCCAGTACTTC; CDR3aa: CASSRPGLTRETQYF
abundance: once; v_gene: TRBV20-1; d_gene: -; j_gene: TRBJ2-5; CDR3nt: TGCAGTGCTAGAGATGGGAGGAATGAATACTTC; CDR3aa: CSARDGRNEYF
abundance: -; v_gene: TRBV5-1; d_gene: -; j_gene: TRBJ2-3; CDR3nt: TGCGCCAGCAGCTTGGACCCCACTAGCCGGAACACAGATACGCAGTATTTT; CDR3aa: CASSLDPTSRNTDTQYF